A single sample is the source of the 21 T cell receptor beta chains below, sequenced in a study of cytomegalovirus exposure and HLA in healthy donors. The PCR was carried out with 60 Vbeta primers and 13 Jbeta primers. Clones were read by immunoSEQ multiplex PCR, and TCRdb kept only the in-frame ones, dropping some. Among some 77,000 clones listed, around 80% were seen once. Sample: PBMCs. These receptors were collected from a man aged 25 to 40 in good health and CMV-seronegative.

This chain joins TRBV7-9 and TRBJ1-5; the D gene is possibly TRBD1 (6 bases). Germline V gene sequence: CDR1 SEHNR, CDR2 FQNEAQ (reference sequence). The length of the CDR3 is 14 residues. V was pared by 6 bases and J by 3 bases, with 12 bases between. CDR3 region: CASSFGGFNQPQHF. The CDR3 DNA follows: TGTGCCAGCAGTTTTGGGGGCTTCAATCAGCCCCAGCATTTT.

The chain recombines TRBV5-1 with TRBJ2-7; TRBD1 agrees at 7 bases. V dropped 1 base and J dropped 2; count of bases not matched to a gene: 0. The CDR3 runs 13 residues. CDR1 is SGHRS, CDR2 YFSETQ, per germline. Written as DNA, the CDR3 is TGCGCCAGCAGCTTGCAGGGGGCCTACGAGCAGTACTTC. As protein: CASSLQGAYEQYF.

J is TRBJ1-5 and V is TRBV5-3, with 11 bases aligning to TRBD1. TRBV5-3 is recorded as an ORF, its role being uncertain. This CDR3 has 15 residues. The chain's CDR3 is CSTRWGTGGCQPQHF. CDR3 DNA sequence: TGTTCCACCCGCTGGGGGACAGGGGGGTGTCAGCCCCAGCATTTT.

The chain is built from TRBV30 and TRBJ1-1; D remains ambiguous. The V end lost 1 base, the J end lost 7 bases, and 7 bases lay between the germline ends. From germline, CDR1 is GTSNPN and CDR2 SVGIG (reference sequence). This CDR3 spans 11 amino acids. The CDR3 region has the DNA TGTGCCTGGAGTGACAGCTTTGAAGCTTTCTTT. Its translation: CAWSDSFEAFF.

The rearrangement uses TRBV5-6 and TRBJ2-7, with TRBD2 matching 7 bases. V trimming: 4 bases; J trimming: 1 base; junction bases outside the gene matches: 8. Per germline, CDR1 SGHDT and CDR2 YYEEEE. The CDR3 extends over 15 amino acids. This CDR3 is CASSLQNGGSYEQYF. The CDR3 bases are TGTGCCAGCAGCCTACAAAACGGGGGGTCCTACGAGCAGTACTTC.

This sequence joins TRBV27 and TRBJ2-7; possible D gene TRBD1, 5 bases. There are 17 residues in the CDR3. V shed 8 bases and J shed 0 bases, with 23 bases lying between them. Germline CDR1 is MNHEY and CDR2 is SMNVEV (reference sequence). Written as DNA, the CDR3 is TGTGCCAGCCGTCCCCTGGTGGCCCTCCAGGGCTCCTACGAGCAGTACTTC. Translation: CASRPLVALQGSYEQYF.

The rearrangement links TRBV7-2 to TRBJ1-5; 7 positions match TRBD1. V was pared by 5 bases and J by 2 bases, with 6 bases of the junction left unmatched. The CDR3 totals 15 residues. CDR1 SGHTA and CDR2 FQGNSA come from the germline V gene. This CDR3 is CASSADRAGNQPQHF. The CDR3 DNA reads as TGTGCCAGCAGCGCCGACAGGGCGGGCAATCAGCCCCAGCATTTT. The complete variable domain, with remaining parts taken from reference TRBV7-2 and TRBJ1-5, reads GAGVSQSPSNKVTEKGKDVELRCDPISGHTALYWYRQSLGQGLEFLIYFQGNSAPDKSGLPSDRFSAERTGGSVSTLTIQRTQQEDSAVYLCASSADRAGNQPQHFGDGTRLSIL.

In this sample, this clone turned up a few times. The chain couples TRBV9 to TRBJ2-2; TRBD2 might be the D (5 bases). Germline values: CDR1 SGDLS, CDR2 YYNGEE. Deletions cut 4 bases from V and 7 bases from J, with 20 bases between. This CDR3 spans 16 amino acids. CDR3 coding DNA: TGTGCCAGCAGCCCCCGGCGGGCGAGCAATGGCGGGGAGCTGTTTTTT. Protein: CASSPRRASNGGELFF.

The chain carries TRBV7-2 and TRBJ2-3, with 9 bases matching TRBD1. Germline assignment: CDR1 SGHTA and CDR2 FQGNSA. Germline trimming cut 2 bases from V and 6 bases from J; bases unmatched to any gene: 6. There are 15 residues in the CDR3. This CDR3 reads CASSLRTGAEDTQYF. The CDR3 nucleotides are TGTGCCAGCAGCTTAAGGACAGGGGCAGAGGATACGCAGTATTTT.

To note about this clone: Germline is not matched at one junction end, which may reflect a read error. The chain has TRBV28 and TRBJ2-7; D may be TRBD1 (5 bases). Germline V gene sequence: CDR1 MDHEN, CDR2 SYDVKM. The CDR3 is 13 amino acids. In nucleotides, the CDR3 is TGTGCCAGCAGTTTGACTCAGGGAACCGAGAAGTACTTC. Translation: CASSLTQGTEKYF.

This clone was seen at least ten times. A read error may account for a junction end that differs from germline. The V gene is TRBV19, the J gene TRBJ1-3, with D perhaps matching TRBD1 (5 bases). The CDR3 runs 15 residues. CDR1 LNHDA and CDR2 SQIVND come from the germline V gene (reference sequence). CDR3 amino acids: CASAASQGAGNTIYF. In DNA form, the CDR3 reads TGTGCCAGCGCTGCGTCCCAGGGTGCTGGGAACACCATATATTTT.

This sequence joins TRBV5-4 and TRBJ2-7; 10 nucleotides align to TRBD1. The CDR3 loop spans 15 amino acids. Germline CDR1 is SGHNT and CDR2 is YYREEE (reference sequence). J was trimmed by 2 bases and V by 4 bases; bases with no gene match: 6. This chain's CDR3 is CASSRDRGRTYEQYF. CDR3 DNA: TGTGCCAGCAGCCGGGACAGGGGAAGAACCTACGAGCAGTACTTC. Together with reference TRBV5-4 and TRBJ2-7, the CDR3 gives the full variable domain: ETGVTQSPTHLIKTRGQQVTLRCSSQSGHNTVSWYQQALGQGPQFIFQYYREEENGRGNFPPRFSGLQFPNYSSELNVNALELDDSALYLCASSRDRGRTYEQYFGPGTRLTVT.

V gene TRBV18 combines with J gene TRBJ1-1; D is unclear. The CDR3 has 16 residues. The germline gives CDR1 KGHSH, CDR2 LQKENI. V gave up 2 bases and J gave up 1 base, with 14 bases separating them. CDR3 nucleotide sequence: TGTGCCAGCTCACCAAGAGCGAGGAATGGGAACACTGAAGCTTTCTTT. This encodes CASSPRARNGNTEAFF. The full variable domain, with the rest looked up from reference TRBV18 and TRBJ1-1, is NAGVMQNPRHLVRRRGQEARLRCSPMKGHSHVYWYRQLPEEGLKFMVYLQKENIIDESGMPKERFSAEFPKEGPSILRIQQVVRGDSAAYFCASSPRARNGNTEAFFGQGTRLTVV.

This chain uses TRBV30 with TRBJ2-2; 7 positions agree with TRBD1. Per the germline V gene, CDR1 is GTSNPN and CDR2 is SVGIG (reference sequence). Germline trimming cut 0 bases from V and 15 bases from J; bases unmatched to any gene: 7. This CDR3 is 12 amino acids long. The CDR3 region is CAWSVWKGAMFF. The CDR3 DNA is TGTGCCTGGAGTGTATGGAAGGGGGCGATGTTTTTT.

The chain uses TRBV28 and TRBJ1-1; no definite D call. Germline CDR1 reads MDHEN; CDR2 reads SYDVKM. This CDR3 is built from 13 residues. Between the trimmed V and J ends, which lost 10 bases and 2 bases, there was a span of 14 bases. CDR3 DNA: TGTGCCATCCTTGGACTGTTTAACACTGAAGCTTTCTTT. Residues: CAILGLFNTEAFF.

Note on this clone: Other nucleotide sequences from this sample produce the same CDR3. The chain combines TRBV7-2 with TRBJ1-1, with no clear D. Germline CDR1 is SGHTA and CDR2 is FQGNSA. V lost 1 base and J lost 1, with 4 bases in between. This CDR3 has 13 amino acids. CDR3 DNA: TGTGCCAGCAGCTTAGGGCAGAACACTGAAGCTTTCTTT. It specifies CASSLGQNTEAFF.

The gene calls are TRBV5-4 and TRBJ2-7; TRBD2 matches at 10 bases. Germline CDR1 SGHNT, CDR2 YYREEE (reference sequence). This CDR3 region has 14 residues. After removal of 4 bases from V and 3 bases from J, the junction contained 4 bases not matched to a gene. This CDR3 is CASSTASGSYEQYF. The CDR3 DNA reads as TGTGCCAGCAGCACCGCTAGCGGGAGCTACGAGCAGTACTTC.

The rearrangement links TRBV9 to TRBJ1-1; 7 bases agree with TRBD1. V was clipped by 7 bases and J by 8 bases; unmatched bases: 11. This CDR3 spans 13 amino acids. CDR1 SGDLS and CDR2 YYNGEE come from the germline V gene. The CDR3 is CASSQTGIGEAFF. CDR3 coding DNA: TGTGCCAGCTCGCAGACAGGGATTGGGGAAGCTTTCTTT.

The chain joins TRBV19 to TRBJ2-2, with D perhaps TRBD2 (6 bases). Trimming cost V 3 bases and J 3 bases, with 11 bases left between them. The CDR3 runs to 15 residues. CDR1 is LNHDA and CDR2 is SQIVND in the germline V gene (reference sequence). This CDR3 reads CASSIGRPDTGELFF. Written as DNA, the CDR3 is TGTGCCAGTAGTATTGGGAGGCCGGACACCGGGGAGCTGTTTTTT. Full variable domain (remainder filled in from reference TRBV19 and TRBJ2-2): DGGITQSPKYLFRKEGQNVTLSCEQNLNHDAMYWYRQDPGQGLRLIYYSQIVNDFQKGDIAEGYSVSREKKESFPLTVTSAQKNPTAFYLCASSIGRPDTGELFFGEGSRLTVL.

The chain joins TRBV7-9 to TRBJ2-7; TRBD2 matches 10 bases. Germline CDR1 is SEHNR and CDR2 is FQNEAQ (reference sequence). V trimming: 0 bases; J trimming: 7 bases; junction bases outside the gene matches: 6. This CDR3 is 15 amino acids long. This CDR3 is CASSLAAGLAEEQYF. Here the CDR3 DNA reads TGTGCCAGCAGCTTAGCCGCCGGACTAGCGGAAGAGCAGTACTTC.

The rearrangement uses TRBV28 and TRBJ2-6, with 9 nucleotides matching TRBD2. With 11 bases clipped from V and 2 bases from J, the junction kept 13 bases outside the gene matches. The CDR3 contains 17 residues. Germline CDR1 reads MDHEN; CDR2 reads SYDVKM. The CDR3 DNA reads TGTGCCTCGGGGGAGGGCGGGAGGGCCGCTGGGGCCAACGTCCTGACTTTC. Protein product: CASGEGGRAAGANVLTF.